A single sample is the source of the 6 T cell receptor beta chains below, sequenced in a study of neoadjuvant anti-PD-1 for oral cavity cancer. This table comes from immunoSEQ multiplex PCR, and its TCRdb copy is limited to in-frame clones, with some not included. The table has 14,000 or so clones, 65% seen once. The sequenced sample was PBMCs, obtained before nivolumab (anti-PD-1) treatment. Receptors were obtained from a person aged 35-79 years with oral cavity squamous cell carcinoma.

The J gene is TRBJ2-5, the V gene TRBV9; D ambiguous. This CDR3 is 13 amino acids long. V gave up 4 bases and J gave up 3 bases, with 10 bases separating them. Germline lookup yields CDR1 SGDLS and CDR2 YYNGEE. Here the CDR3 DNA reads TGTGCCAGCAGCCGACCTAATAAAGAGACCCAGTACTTC. Translation gives CASSRPNKETQYF.

A few counts support this clone. The gene calls are TRBV4-1 and TRBJ1-2; 11 bases line up with TRBD1. CDR3 size: 15 residues. The germline V gene encodes CDR1 MGHRA and CDR2 YSYEKL. Germline trimming cut 0 bases from V and 8 bases from J; bases unmatched to any gene: 5. The CDR3 nucleotides are TGCGCCAGCAGCCAAGAGAGGACAGGGGGCTGGGGCTACACCTTC. Translation gives CASSQERTGGWGYTF.

This chain links TRBV27 with TRBJ1-5; D gene ambiguous. There are 14 residues in the CDR3. V lost 2 bases, J lost 7 bases, and 12 bases lay in between. In germline, CDR1 is MNHEY, CDR2 SMNVEV (reference sequence). The CDR3: CASSLRLGLQPQHF. DNA of the CDR3: TGTGCCAGCAGTTTAAGGCTGGGATTGCAGCCCCAGCATTTT.

This clone is a singleton in its sample. This chain joins TRBV4-1 and TRBJ2-4, with D possibly called TRBD1 or TRBD2 (5 bases each). The CDR3 has 15 amino acids. Germline lookup yields CDR1 MGHRA and CDR2 YSYEKL. Between the trimmed V and J ends, which lost 3 bases and 0 bases, there was a span of 9 bases. The CDR3 nucleotides are TGCGCCAGCAGCCAGGTTGGGACAGCCAAAAACATTCAGTACTTC. This gives the protein CASSQVGTAKNIQYF.

This CDR3 is CASSLATGVGKLFF. The DNA of the CDR3 is TGTGCCAGCAGCTTGGCCACGGGGGTCGGAAAACTGTTTTTT. The rearrangement joins TRBV5-8 to TRBJ1-4; perhaps TRBD1 as D (5 bases). The CDR3 runs 14 residues. V lost 0 bases and J 10 bases, leaving 13 bases between the germline ends. CDR1 SGHTS and CDR2 YDEGEE come from the germline V gene.

This clone was picked up a small number of times. The rearrangement links TRBV7-8 to TRBJ1-1, with 8 positions matching TRBD1. The ends lost 5 bases at V and 1 base at J; junction bases unmatched: 6. This CDR3 is 15 amino acids long. Germline CDR1 and CDR2: SGHVS and FQNEAQ. The DNA of the CDR3 is TGTGCCAGCAGCGAGTACAGGGGGAAGAACACTGAAGCTTTCTTT. The encoded protein is CASSEYRGKNTEAFF.